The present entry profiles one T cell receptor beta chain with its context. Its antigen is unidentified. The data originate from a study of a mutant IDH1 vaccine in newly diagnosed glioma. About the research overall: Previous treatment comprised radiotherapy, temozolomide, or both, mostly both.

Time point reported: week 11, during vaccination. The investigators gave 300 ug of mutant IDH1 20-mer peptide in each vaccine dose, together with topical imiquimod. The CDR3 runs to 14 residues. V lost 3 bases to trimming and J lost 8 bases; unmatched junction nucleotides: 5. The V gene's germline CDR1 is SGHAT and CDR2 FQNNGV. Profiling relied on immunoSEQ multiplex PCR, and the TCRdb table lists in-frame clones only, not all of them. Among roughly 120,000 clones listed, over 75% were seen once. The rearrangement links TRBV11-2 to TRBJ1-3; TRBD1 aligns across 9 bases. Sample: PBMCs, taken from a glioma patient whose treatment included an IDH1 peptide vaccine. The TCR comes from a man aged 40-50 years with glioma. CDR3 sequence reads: CASSLGDRVDTIYF. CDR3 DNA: TGTGCCAGCAGCTTGGGGGACAGGGTAGACACCATATATTTT.